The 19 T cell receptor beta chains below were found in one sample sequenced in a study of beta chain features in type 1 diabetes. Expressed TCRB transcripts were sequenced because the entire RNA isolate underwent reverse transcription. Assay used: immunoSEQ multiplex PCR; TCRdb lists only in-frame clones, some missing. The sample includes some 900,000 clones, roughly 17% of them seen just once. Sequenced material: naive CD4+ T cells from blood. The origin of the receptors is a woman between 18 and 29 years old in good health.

In DNA form, the CDR3 reads TGTGCCAGCAGCTCCCTGGGGCTCCGAACCCAAGAGACCCAGTACTTC. Translating it yields CASSSLGLRTQETQYF. The chain has TRBV7-9 and TRBJ2-5; D is perhaps TRBD1 (5 bases). Germline V lookup: CDR1 SEHNR, CDR2 FQNEAQ (reference sequence). The CDR3 is 16 amino acids. The V end lost 4 bases, the J end lost 1 base, and 16 bases lay between the germline ends.

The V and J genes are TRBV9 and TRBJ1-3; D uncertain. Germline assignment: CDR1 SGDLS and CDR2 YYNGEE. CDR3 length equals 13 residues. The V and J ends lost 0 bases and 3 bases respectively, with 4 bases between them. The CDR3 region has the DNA TGTGCCAGCAGCGTAGCTCTTGGAAACACCATATATTTT. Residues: CASSVALGNTIYF.

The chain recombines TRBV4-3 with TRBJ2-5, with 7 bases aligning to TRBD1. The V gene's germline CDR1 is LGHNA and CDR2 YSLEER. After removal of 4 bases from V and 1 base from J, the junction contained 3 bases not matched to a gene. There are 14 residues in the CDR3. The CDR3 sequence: CASSPRDSQETQYF. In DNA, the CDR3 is TGCGCCAGCAGCCCCCGGGACAGCCAAGAGACCCAGTACTTC.

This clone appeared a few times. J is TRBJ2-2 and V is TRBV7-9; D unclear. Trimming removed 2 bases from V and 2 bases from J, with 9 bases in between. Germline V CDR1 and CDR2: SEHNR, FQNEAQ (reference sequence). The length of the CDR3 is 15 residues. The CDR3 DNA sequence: TGTGCCAGCAGCTTAACTTCCGACAACACCGGGGAGCTGTTTTTT. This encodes CASSLTSDNTGELFF.

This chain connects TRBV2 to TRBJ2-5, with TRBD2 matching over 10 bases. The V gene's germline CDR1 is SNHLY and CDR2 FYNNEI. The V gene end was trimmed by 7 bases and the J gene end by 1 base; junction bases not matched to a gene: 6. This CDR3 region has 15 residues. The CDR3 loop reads CASNLAGVPQETQYF. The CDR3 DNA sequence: TGTGCCAGCAACCTAGCGGGAGTCCCCCAAGAGACCCAGTACTTC.

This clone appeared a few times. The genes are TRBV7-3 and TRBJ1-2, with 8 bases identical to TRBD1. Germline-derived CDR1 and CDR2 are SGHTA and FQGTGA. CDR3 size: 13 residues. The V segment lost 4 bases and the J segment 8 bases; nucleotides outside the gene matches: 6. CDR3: CASSSSGQEGYTF. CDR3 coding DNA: TGTGCCAGCAGCTCTTCGGGACAGGAGGGCTACACCTTC.

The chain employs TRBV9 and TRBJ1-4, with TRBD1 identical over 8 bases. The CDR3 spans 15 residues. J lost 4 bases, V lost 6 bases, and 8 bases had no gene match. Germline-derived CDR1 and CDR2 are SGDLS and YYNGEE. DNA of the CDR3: TGTGCCAGCACCAGAGGGACAGGAGGTAATGAAAAACTGTTTTTT. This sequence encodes CASTRGTGGNEKLFF.

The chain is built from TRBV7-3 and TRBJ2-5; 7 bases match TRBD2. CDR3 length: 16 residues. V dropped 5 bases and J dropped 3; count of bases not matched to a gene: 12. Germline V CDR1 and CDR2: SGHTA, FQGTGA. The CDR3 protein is CASSPIAGGGEETQYF. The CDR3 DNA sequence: TGTGCCAGCAGCCCGATAGCGGGTGGGGGTGAAGAGACCCAGTACTTC.

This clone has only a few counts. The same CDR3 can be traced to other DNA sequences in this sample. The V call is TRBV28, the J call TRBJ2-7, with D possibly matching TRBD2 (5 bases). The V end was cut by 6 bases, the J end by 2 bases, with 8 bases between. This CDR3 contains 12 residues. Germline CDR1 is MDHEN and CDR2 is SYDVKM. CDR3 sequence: CASRTGTYEQYF. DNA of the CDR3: TGTGCCAGCAGGACCGGGACCTACGAGCAGTACTTC.

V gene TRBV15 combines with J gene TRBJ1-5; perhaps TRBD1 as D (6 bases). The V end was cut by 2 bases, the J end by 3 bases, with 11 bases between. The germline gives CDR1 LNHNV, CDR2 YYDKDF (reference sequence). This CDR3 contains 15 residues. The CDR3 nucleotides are TGTGCCACCAGCAGAAAACGGACAGACAATCAGCCCCAGCATTTT. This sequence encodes CATSRKRTDNQPQHF. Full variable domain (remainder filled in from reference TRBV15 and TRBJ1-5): DAMVIQNPRYQVTQFGKPVTLSCSQTLNHNVMYWYQQKSSQAPKLLFHYYDKDFNNEADTPDNFQSRRPNTSFCFLDIRSPGLGDTAMYLCATSRKRTDNQPQHFGDGTRLSIL.

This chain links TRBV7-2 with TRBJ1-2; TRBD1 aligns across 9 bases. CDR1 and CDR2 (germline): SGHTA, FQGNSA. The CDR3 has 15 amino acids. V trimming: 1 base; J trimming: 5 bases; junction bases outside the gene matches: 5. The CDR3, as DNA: TGTGCCAGCAGCTTAGGGGGGACAGGGCGATATGGCTACACCTTC. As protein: CASSLGGTGRYGYTF.

The CDR3 protein is CASTQGSLGYNEQFF. The CDR3 DNA reads as TGTGCCAGCACCCAGGGCAGCTTGGGATACAATGAGCAGTTCTTC. V usage is TRBV6-1 and J usage is TRBJ2-1; possible D gene TRBD1, 5 bases. The CDR3 length is 15 residues. The V and J ends lost 7 bases and 4 bases respectively, with 17 bases between them. Per the germline V gene, CDR1 is MNHNS and CDR2 is SASEGT.

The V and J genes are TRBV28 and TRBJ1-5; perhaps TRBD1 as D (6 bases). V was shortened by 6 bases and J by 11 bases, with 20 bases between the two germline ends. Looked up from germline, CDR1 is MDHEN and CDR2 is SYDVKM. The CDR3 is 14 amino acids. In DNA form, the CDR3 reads TGTGCCAGCAGACCAGGACAGTTGAGCAGGGCCCAGCATTTT. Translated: CASRPGQLSRAQHF.

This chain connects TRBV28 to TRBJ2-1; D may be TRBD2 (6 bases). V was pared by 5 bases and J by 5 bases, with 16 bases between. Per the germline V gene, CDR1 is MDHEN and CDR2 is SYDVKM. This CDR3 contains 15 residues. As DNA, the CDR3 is TGTGCCAGCAGTCCCGGCAGCGGGCTCAACAATGAGCAGTTCTTC. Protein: CASSPGSGLNNEQFF.

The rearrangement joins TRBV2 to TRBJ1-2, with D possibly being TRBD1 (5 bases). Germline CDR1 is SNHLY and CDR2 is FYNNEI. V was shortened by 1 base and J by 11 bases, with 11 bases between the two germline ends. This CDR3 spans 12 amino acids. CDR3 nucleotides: TGTGCCAGCAGTGAAGTTCAGGGAAGGTACACCTTC. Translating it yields CASSEVQGRYTF. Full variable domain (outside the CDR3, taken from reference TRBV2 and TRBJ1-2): EPEVTQTPSHQVTQMGQEVILRCVPISNHLYFYWYRQILGQKVEFLVSFYNNEISEKSEIFDDQFSVERPDGSNFTLKIRSTKLEDSAMYFCASSEVQGRYTFGSGTRLTVV.

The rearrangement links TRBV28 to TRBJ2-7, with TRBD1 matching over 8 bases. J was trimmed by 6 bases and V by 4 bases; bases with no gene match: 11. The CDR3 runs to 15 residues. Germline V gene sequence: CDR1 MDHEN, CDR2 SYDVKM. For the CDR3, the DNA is TGTGCCAGCAGTTCCTCCGGGACAGGTCCTTTCGAGCAGTACTTC. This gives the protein CASSSSGTGPFEQYF.

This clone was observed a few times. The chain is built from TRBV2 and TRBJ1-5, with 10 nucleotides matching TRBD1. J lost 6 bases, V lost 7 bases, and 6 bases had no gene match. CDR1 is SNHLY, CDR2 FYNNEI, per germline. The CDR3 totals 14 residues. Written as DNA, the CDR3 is TGTGCCAGCATGACCGGGACAGGGGTTCAGCCCCAGCATTTT. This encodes CASMTGTGVQPQHF.

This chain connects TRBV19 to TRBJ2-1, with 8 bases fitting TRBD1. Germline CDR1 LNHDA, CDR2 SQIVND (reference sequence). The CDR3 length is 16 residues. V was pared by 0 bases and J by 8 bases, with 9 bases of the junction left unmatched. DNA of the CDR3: TGTGCCAGTAGTATAGACAGGGGGCGACGGCGGGATGAGCAGTTCTTC. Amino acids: CASSIDRGRRRDEQFF.

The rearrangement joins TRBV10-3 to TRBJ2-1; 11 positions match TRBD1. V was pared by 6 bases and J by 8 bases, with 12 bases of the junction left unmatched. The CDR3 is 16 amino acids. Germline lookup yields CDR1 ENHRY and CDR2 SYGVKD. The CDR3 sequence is CAISQKGQGAADEQFF. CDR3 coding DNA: TGTGCCATCAGCCAGAAAGGACAGGGGGCAGCGGATGAGCAGTTCTTC.